This note documents a single T cell receptor (beta chain) sequence. Its antigen remains undetermined. Base qualities are not provided; no much larger clone lies one nucleotide away. This sample was included in a study of siplizumab effects on memory and regulatory T cells (dated by TCRdb to about 2019). The study in broad terms: The study looked at the effect of siplizumab, an anti-CD2 antibody, on alloreactive T-cell subsets in allogeneic mixed lymphocyte reactions made from human PBMCs. The research as a whole found: Because sequences at frequencies below about 10^-5 were poorly captured, only a minor fraction of alloreactive clones could be mapped back to unstimulated subsets. About 80-96% of proliferating CD4+ or CD8+ clones could not be given a naive or memory phenotype. Siplizumab significantly lowered the cumulative frequency of alloreactive sequences that could be traced to unstimulated CD4+ memory T cells. In reactions with siplizumab, an average of approximately 69% of mappable alloreactive CD4+ clones were Treg-derived, compared with 25% to 30% in control reactions. Whether proliferating Tregs from siplizumab cultures were suppressive was not functionally confirmed. Unstimulated naive T cells appeared to be more diverse than memory T cells, and naive cells seemed to make a substantial contribution to the alloresponse.

Sorted unstimulated T cells, along with proliferating T cells recovered from mixed lymphocyte reactions, underwent TCRbeta CDR3 sequencing. Fresh whole blood from around eleven HLA-typed healthy donors served as the source for isolating PBMCs. The CDR3 has 13 amino acids, counting the end cysteine and phenylalanine. The retained sequence is limited to the CDR3, 39 bases, with the frame set at the first base. CDR1 and CDR2 are read off the germline V gene (reference sequence) as SEHNR and FQNEAQ. V lost 6 bases and J lost 6 bases; the stretch between them is 14 bases long. The library was obtained by the immunoSEQ multiplex PCR assay. Each sample had roughly 90,000 TCR templates assayed by the deep sequencing platform. Genomic DNA extracted from sorted T cells was the material used for TCRbeta CDR3 sequencing. As for the authors' bioinformatics: The R programming language was used for the clonal analysis of the TCRbeta CDR3 data. Unstimulated samples were compared with post-reaction CFSE-low samples to define alloreactive CD4+ and CD8+ clones. Regulatory or non-regulatory origin was assigned to alloreactive CD4+ clones by matching of sequences to sorted unstimulated Treg and non-Treg repertoires. Held by TCRdb, this immuneACCESS table contains in-frame sequences only and omits some clones. Under half of the omission traces to an unresolved V gene where checked; the cause of the rest is unknown. Clone size and V and J calls were adopted from that table, with D and trimming inferred from the DNA. Across this sample there are around 100,000 clones, with about 90% seen only once. The top ten clones comprise about 0.15% of the sample.

The sequence was collected from a human donor in good health. The specimen was CD4+ T cells sorted from blood. The chain is made from TRBV7-9 and TRBJ1-2; no D gene is confidently identified. The nucleotides read TGTGCCAGCAGTGCCACATGGTTTGATGGCTACACCTTC. Protein translation: CASSATWFDGYTF.